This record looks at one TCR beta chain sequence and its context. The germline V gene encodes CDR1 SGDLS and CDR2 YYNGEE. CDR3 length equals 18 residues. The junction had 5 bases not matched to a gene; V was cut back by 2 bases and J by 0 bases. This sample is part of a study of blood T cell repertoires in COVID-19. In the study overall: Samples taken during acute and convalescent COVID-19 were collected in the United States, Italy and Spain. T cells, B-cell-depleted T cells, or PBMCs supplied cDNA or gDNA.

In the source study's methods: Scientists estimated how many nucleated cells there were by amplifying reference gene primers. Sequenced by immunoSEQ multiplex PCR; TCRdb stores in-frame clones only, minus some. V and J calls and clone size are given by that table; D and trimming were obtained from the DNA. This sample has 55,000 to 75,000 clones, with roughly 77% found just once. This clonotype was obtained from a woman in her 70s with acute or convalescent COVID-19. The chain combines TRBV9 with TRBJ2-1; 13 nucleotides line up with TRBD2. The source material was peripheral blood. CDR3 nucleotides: TGTGCCAGCAGCGTTCGGACTAGCGGGAGAAGCTCCTACAATGAGCAGTTCTTC. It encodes CASSVRTSGRSSYNEQFF. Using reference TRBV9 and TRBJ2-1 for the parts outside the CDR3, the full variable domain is DSGVTQTPKHLITATGQRVTLRCSPRSGDLSVYWYQQSLDQGLQFLIQYYNGEERAKGNILERFSAQQFPDLHSELNLSSLELGDSALYFCASSVRTSGRSSYNEQFFGPGTRLTVL.